The source of this T cell receptor (beta chain) is a study of PD-L1 blockade in urothelial cancer. The CDR3 sequence is 15 residues long. V gave up 2 bases and J gave up 5 bases; unmatched junction bases: 8. The germline gives CDR1 GTSNPN, CDR2 SVGIG (reference sequence). Produced via immunoSEQ multiplex PCR; TCRdb's table is partial and in-frame only. This repertoire shows some 100,000 clones, 89% found once; its top ten account for 0.85% to 1%. Time point of the sample: pretreatment peripheral blood. Material: PBMCs, obtained around atezolizumab (anti-PD-L1) treatment. The chain links TRBV30 to TRBJ1-3, with 8 bases that match TRBD1. The clonotype originates from a woman older than 75 with urothelial cancer. CDR3 DNA sequence: TGTGCCTGGAGTTGGACAGGGATTTATCGAAACACCATATATTTT. As protein: CAWSWTGIYRNTIYF.